Shown below are 18 T cell receptor beta chains from a single sample sequenced in a study of blood T cell repertoires in COVID-19. The repertoire was sequenced with immunoSEQ multiplex PCR; TCRdb's copy has only in-frame clones and lacks some. This table holds fewer than 35,000 clones, about 89% found once. Sequenced material: peripheral blood. The receptors originated from a human donor with active COVID-19. The donor label of this sample is uncertain.

The chain couples TRBV7-6 to TRBJ2-2, with 13 bases lining up with TRBD2. The CDR3 runs to 18 residues. Trimming at V came to 2 bases and at J to 3 bases, leaving 6 bases not matched to a gene. Per germline, CDR1 SGHVS and CDR2 FNYEAQ. CDR3 sequence (DNA): TGTGCCAGCAGCTTAACACTAGCGGGGGGGCAAGACACCGGGGAGCTGTTTTTT. Its translation is CASSLTLAGGQDTGELFF.

V and J are TRBV11-2 and TRBJ1-3; D is unclear. In germline, CDR1 is SGHAT, CDR2 FQNNGV. There are 15 residues in the CDR3. Deletions cut 4 bases from V and 4 bases from J, with 14 bases between. The CDR3 DNA follows: TGTGCCAGCAGCTACGGTCCCGCGGGAGGAAACACCATATATTTT. It is translated as CASSYGPAGGNTIYF. Full variable domain (outside the CDR3, taken from reference TRBV11-2 and TRBJ1-3): EAGVAQSPRYKIIEKRQSVAFWCNPISGHATLYWYQQILGQGPKLLIQFQNNGVVDDSQLPKDRFSAERLKGVDSTLKIQPAKLEDSAVYLCASSYGPAGGNTIYFGEGSWLTVV.

The rearrangement joins TRBV30 to TRBJ2-5; 12 nucleotides match TRBD2. Germline V gene sequence: CDR1 GTSNPN, CDR2 SVGIG (reference sequence). This CDR3 comprises 15 residues. Germline trimming cut 0 bases from V and 5 bases from J; bases unmatched to any gene: 4. CDR3 protein: CAWSVLAGGRETQYF. The CDR3 DNA is TGTGCCTGGAGTGTACTAGCGGGAGGCCGGGAGACCCAGTACTTC.

The rearrangement uses TRBV2 and TRBJ2-1; TRBD1 might be the D (5 bases). Germline V gives CDR1 SNHLY, CDR2 FYNNEI. The ends were cut back, 5 bases at V and 8 bases at J, with 22 bases in the middle. This CDR3 spans 16 amino acids. The CDR3 reads CASSSPQAPGIDEQFF. CDR3 in DNA: TGTGCCAGCAGTAGTCCCCAAGCCCCAGGGATCGATGAGCAGTTCTTC.

The chain carries TRBV30 and TRBJ2-3; TRBD2 is a possible D gene (5 bases). Trimming stripped 5 bases from V and 2 bases from J, with 8 bases between. Germline V gene sequence: CDR1 GTSNPN, CDR2 SVGIG (reference sequence). The CDR3 runs 12 residues. The CDR3, as DNA: TGTGCCTGGGGACTTTACACAGATACGCAGTATTTT. This codes for CAWGLYTDTQYF.

The CDR3 DNA reads TGCGCCAGCAGCTTAGGTGGTCGGGTCCCGGCAGATACGCAGTATTTT. This sequence encodes CASSLGGRVPADTQYF. This chain joins TRBV5-1 and TRBJ2-3; D remains ambiguous. Deletions cut 2 bases from V and 4 bases from J, with 17 bases between. CDR3 length: 16 residues. Germline V gene lookup returns CDR1 SGHRS and CDR2 YFSETQ.

This sequence joins TRBV6-5 and TRBJ2-4, with D tentatively TRBD2 (6 bases). Trimming shortened V by 5 bases and J by 7 bases, and 18 bases separated the two germline ends. The CDR3 is made up of 15 amino acids. CDR1 MNHEY and CDR2 SVGAGI come from the germline V gene. CDR3 sequence reads: CASSSIAEARNIQYF. The CDR3 DNA follows: TGTGCCAGCAGTAGTATAGCGGAAGCGAGGAACATTCAGTACTTC.

This rearrangement joins TRBV6-6 to TRBJ1-2; D perhaps matches TRBD1 (5 bases). Deletions cut 4 bases from V and 8 bases from J, with 20 bases between. The CDR3 contains 15 residues. CDR1 is MNHNY and CDR2 is SVGAGI in the germline V gene (reference sequence). CDR3 in amino acids: CASSSRRSFQGGYTF. For the CDR3, the DNA is TGTGCCAGCAGTTCTCGTAGGTCCTTCCAGGGAGGCTACACCTTC.

This chain connects TRBV11-1 to TRBJ2-1; D might be TRBD2 (5 bases). Germline V gene sequence: CDR1 SGHAT, CDR2 FQDESV (reference sequence). The CDR3 is 14 amino acids. V lost 5 bases to trimming and J lost 3 bases, with 11 bases between them. The CDR3 here is CASSRPGFYNEQFF. The CDR3 DNA follows: TGTGCCAGCAGCCGACCGGGGTTCTACAATGAGCAGTTCTTC.

V usage is TRBV11-2 and J usage is TRBJ2-1; tentative D call: TRBD1 (7 bases). The CDR3 consists of 15 residues. CDR1 is SGHAT and CDR2 is FQNNGV in the germline V gene. V dropped 6 bases and J dropped 7 bases, with 19 bases sitting between them. Here the CDR3 reads CASRKAEGARNEQFF. The CDR3, as DNA: TGTGCCAGCAGGAAAGCGGAGGGGGCGAGGAATGAGCAGTTCTTC.

V usage is TRBV4-3 and J usage is TRBJ1-6; the match to TRBD1 covers 7 bases. CDR1 and CDR2 from the germline V gene are LGHNA and YSLEER. V shed 0 bases, J shed 8 bases, and the junction held 7 bases outside the gene matches. This CDR3 is built from 16 residues. The CDR3 region is CASSQDLETGYSPLHF. For the CDR3, the DNA is TGCGCCAGCAGCCAAGATTTGGAGACAGGGTATTCACCCCTCCACTTT.

The rearrangement links TRBV3-1 (or the pseudogene TRBV3-2) to TRBJ1-4; a weak D match, TRBD1 (6 bases). The CDR3 consists of 15 residues. Trimming took 4 bases from V and 2 from J, leaving 11 bases between them. Per the germline V gene, CDR1 is LGHDT and CDR2 is YNNKEL (reference sequence). CDR3 sequence (DNA): TGTGCCAGCAGCCCCCGGGACATCACTAATGAAAAACTGTTTTTT. The encoded protein is CASSPRDITNEKLFF.

The sample holds a few counts of this clone. The rearrangement uses TRBV29-1 and TRBJ2-2; D call uncertain. The CDR3 sequence is 13 residues long. Germline CDR1 and CDR2: SQVTM and ANQGSEA. V lost 1 base, J lost 6 bases, and 9 bases lay in between. For the CDR3, the DNA is TGCAGCGTTGAAGGCCAGTATGCCGGGGAGCTGTTTTTT. This encodes CSVEGQYAGELFF.

The chain couples TRBV6-2 or TRBV6-3 to TRBJ1-6; TRBD1 matches at 7 bases. The V gene end was trimmed by 2 bases and the J gene end by 0 bases; junction bases not matched to a gene: 7. Germline V gene lookup returns CDR1 MNHEY and CDR2 SVGEGT. The CDR3 has 18 amino acids. As DNA, the CDR3 is TGTGCCAGCAGTTACGCGGACAGGCGCTACTCCTATAATTCACCCCTCCACTTT. Its translation is CASSYADRRYSYNSPLHF.

The genes are TRBV24-1 and TRBJ1-2; 8 bases fit TRBD1. With V trimmed by 2 bases and J by 5 bases, 3 bases remained unmatched. CDR3 length: 14 residues. Germline V lookup: CDR1 KGHDR, CDR2 SFDVKD. CDR3 protein: CATSDWDRRYGYTF. The CDR3 nucleotides are TGTGCCACCAGTGATTGGGACAGGAGATATGGCTACACCTTC.

The chain has TRBV6-5 and TRBJ2-3; 9 nucleotides align to TRBD1. The ends lost 8 bases at V and 3 bases at J; junction bases unmatched: 6. The CDR3 totals 14 residues. The germline V gene encodes CDR1 MNHEY and CDR2 SVGAGI. The CDR3 DNA reads as TGTGCCAGCCCTGGGGACAGGGAAACAGATACGCAGTATTTT. Its protein is CASPGDRETDTQYF.

This clone was seen only once. V and J are TRBV6-4 and TRBJ2-3, with a tentative D call TRBD2 (6 bases). From germline, CDR1 is MRHNA and CDR2 SNTAGT. The V and J ends lost 5 bases and 2 bases respectively, with 14 bases between them. This CDR3 is 15 amino acids long. The CDR3 DNA reads as TGTGCCAGCAGTCGCGGGGTTCCCTCCACAGATACGCAGTATTTT. This gives the protein CASSRGVPSTDTQYF.

The V call is TRBV2, the J call TRBJ2-7; D is ambiguous. The germline V gene encodes CDR1 SNHLY and CDR2 FYNNEI. The CDR3 is 11 residues long. The V and J ends lost 4 bases and 4 bases respectively, with 5 bases between them. CDR3 DNA sequence: TGTGCCAGCAGTGTTCCTTACGAGCAGTACTTC. This translates into CASSVPYEQYF.